The clone carrying this TCR beta chain was picked up a small number of times. The V gene's germline CDR1 is MNHNS and CDR2 SASEGT. V lost 5 bases, J lost 0 bases, and 9 bases lay in between. The CDR3 has 14 amino acids. The record originates from a study of identical twins. TCRdb reanalysed the 5' RACE reads using MiXCR and keeps one entry per CDR3 protein. The profile covers under 300,000 distinct CDR3 sequences, with approximately 8.6% appearing a single time and less than 4% taken by the ten largest. This same sample was also part of a study on yellow fever vaccine responses in identical twins.

Sequencing input: CD8+ T cells sorted from blood. J is TRBJ2-3 and V is TRBV6-1; unclear D gene. The sequence came from a woman between 18 and 29 years old in good health. The chain's CDR3 is CASSRWQSTDTQYF. In DNA form, the CDR3 reads TGTGCCAGCAGTCGGTGGCAGAGCACAGATACGCAGTATTTT.